This T cell receptor beta chain was profiled in a study of cytomegalovirus exposure and HLA in healthy donors. The PCR had 60 Vbeta and 13 Jbeta primers. Data came from immunoSEQ multiplex PCR; TCRdb stores just in-frame clones and leaves some out. The table shows about 120,000 clones, with about 80% occurring only once. The germline V gene encodes CDR1 SGHDT and CDR2 YYEEEE. The CDR3 runs 14 residues. Unmatched junction bases numbered 5, after V lost 4 bases and J lost 8 bases. This TCR was recovered from a woman in her 40s in good health and CMV-seropositive. The specimen sequenced was PBMCs. This chain connects TRBV5-6 to TRBJ1-6; 8 nucleotides line up with TRBD1. The CDR3 reads CASSRDRRDSPLHF. CDR3 sequence (DNA): TGTGCCAGCAGCCGGGACAGGAGGGATTCACCCCTCCACTTT.